This T cell receptor (beta chain) was identified in a study of cytomegalovirus exposure and HLA in healthy donors. Remarks on this clone: Its antigen is still unknown.

Looked up from germline, CDR1 is MNHNS and CDR2 is SASEGT. The CDR3 extends over 17 amino acids. V shed 2 bases and J shed 4 bases, with 18 bases lying between them. Primers: 60 Vbeta forward and 13 Jbeta reverse. This table comes from immunoSEQ multiplex PCR, and its TCRdb copy is limited to in-frame clones, with some not included. The sample lists 110,000 to 150,000 clones, 70% to 85% occurring once. Study findings and constraints: Per a later analysis, HLA-associated TCR beta chains showed more clonal expansion than other, equally common TCR beta chains. As was reported, the classifier diagnosed cytomegalovirus status with high specificity and sensitivity. Sequencing artifact likely explains a cluster of highly shared sequence variants. A later analysis found common viral pathogens apparently linked to several of the most significant clusters.

The rearrangement uses TRBV6-1 and TRBJ1-5; D might be TRBD1 (5 bases). The TCR comes from a male donor in good health and CMV-seronegative. The sample was PBMCs. The CDR3 here is CASSELGQILLNQPQHF. CDR3 DNA sequence: TGTGCCAGCAGTGAATTGGGGCAGATTCTACTTAATCAGCCCCAGCATTTT.